The rows below give T cell receptor beta chains drawn from one sample of a study of vaccination and CD4 T cells after COVID-19. These receptors have no known antigen. A single record per CDR3 protein comes from TCRdb applying MiXCR to the PCR reads. The repertoire holds more than 12,000 distinct CDR3 sequences, with less than 60% as singletons. The specimen was CD4+ T cells from blood, cultured in vitro, collected before SARS-CoV-2 vaccination. These receptors were collected from a human donor who had recovered from COVID-19. The CDR3 runs from the conserved cysteine through the conserved F or W. A D gene is named only where the DNA matches it firmly. Clone size is stated in some rows and not others, as once, few, many or a class when expanded.

j_call v_call clone_size d_call cdr3_aa cdr3_nt
TRBJ1-3 TRBV20-1 few TRBD1 CSASRDRVVENTIYF TGCAGTGCTAGTCGGGACAGGGTAGTTGAAAACACCATATATTTT
TRBJ2-3 TRBV7-2 - - CASRHNTDTQYF TGTGCCAGCAGGCATAACACAGATACGCAGTATTTT
TRBJ2-3 TRBV7-2 - TRBD2 CASSLGLLAGGDTQYF TGTGCCAGCAGCTTAGGGCTTCTAGCGGGAGGAGATACGCAGTATTTT
TRBJ2-1 TRBV20-1 - TRBD2 CSATSGRATEINEQFF TGCAGTGCTACTAGCGGGAGGGCGACGGAAATAAATGAGCAGTTCTTC
TRBJ1-4 TRBV7-2 few - CASSLSGGDEKLFF TGTGCCAGCAGCTTATCGGGGGGTGATGAAAAACTGTTTTTT
TRBJ2-5 TRBV20-1 - - CSARAFRRVQETQYF TGCAGTGCTAGAGCGTTCCGCAGGGTCCAAGAGACCCAGTACTTC
TRBJ2-3 TRBV30 - - CAWTLGAGDSDTQYF TGTGCCTGGACCCTGGGGGCAGGGGATTCAGATACGCAGTATTTT
TRBJ1-5 TRBV6-5 - - CASSYRHREGQPQHF TGTGCCAGCAGTTACCGCCACAGGGAAGGGCAGCCCCAGCATTTT
TRBJ1-2 TRBV2 once - CASRQDSTQVYGYTF TGTGCCAGCAGACAGGACAGTACCCAAGTCTATGGCTACACCTTC
TRBJ1-6 TRBV4-1 - - CASSPQPGVGSPLHF TGCGCCAGCAGCCCACAGCCAGGGGTAGGTTCACCCCTCCACTTT
TRBJ2-3 TRBV7-3 - TRBD2 CASSLTPTTSGSSYMQYF TGTGCCAGCAGCTTAACGCCAACGACTAGCGGGAGCTCTTACATGCAGTATTTT
TRBJ2-7 TRBV29-1 once - CSVDVQFGEQYF TGCAGCGTTGATGTACAGTTCGGCGAGCAGTACTTC
TRBJ2-1 TRBV28 - TRBD1 CASSGPDRGGEQFF TGTGCCAGCAGTGGACCTGACAGGGGGGGCGAGCAGTTCTTC
TRBJ2-5 TRBV20-1 - - CSARGVGLGLLGVQETQYF TGCAGTGCTAGAGGTGTGGGTTTGGGCTTGCTCGGGGTCCAAGAGACCCAGTACTTC
TRBJ1-6 TRBV15 - - CATSREWNSPLHF TGTGCCACCAGCAGAGAGTGGAATTCACCCCTCCACTTT
TRBJ2-7 TRBV7-8 - - CASSLAGGLGFSYEQYF TGTGCCAGCAGCTTAGCAGGAGGACTGGGGTTCTCCTACGAGCAGTACTTC